The rows below give T cell receptor beta chains drawn from one sample of a study of cytomegalovirus exposure and HLA in healthy donors. The method was immunoSEQ multiplex PCR; TCRdb's version includes in-frame clones alone and lacks a portion of them. The sample lists about 150,000 clones, approximately 78% occurring once. Sequencing used PBMCs. The source is a middle-aged woman in good health and CMV-seronegative. Both conserved end residues are part of each CDR3. The order of the fields is clone size, V gene, J gene, D gene, CDR3 protein, CDR3 DNA. A D gene is named only where the DNA matches it firmly. Some rows have no size entry. The others give once, few or many, or a class for an expanded clone.

clone size: NA; V gene: TRBV2; J gene: TRBJ1-2; D gene: NA; CDR3 protein: CASSDGSPKETF; CDR3 DNA: TGTGCCAGCAGTGACGGGTCACCCAAGGAAACCTTC
clone size: NA; V gene: TRBV4-1; J gene: TRBJ2-7; D gene: NA; CDR3 protein: CASSHPSVGSYEQYF; CDR3 DNA: TGCGCCAGCAGCCATCCGTCGGTTGGTTCCTACGAGCAGTACTTC
clone size: NA; V gene: TRBV29-1; J gene: TRBJ1-1; D gene: TRBD1; CDR3 protein: CSALDRVYTEAFF; CDR3 DNA: TGCAGCGCCCTCGACAGGGTCTACACTGAAGCTTTCTTT
clone size: NA; V gene: TRBV28; J gene: TRBJ1-1; D gene: TRBD1; CDR3 protein: CASSWSGTGAKNTEAFF; CDR3 DNA: TGTGCCAGCAGCTGGTCCGGGACAGGTGCTAAGAACACTGAAGCTTTCTTT
clone size: once; V gene: TRBV18; J gene: TRBJ1-1; D gene: NA; CDR3 protein: CASSPGRRAEAFF; CDR3 DNA: TGTGCCAGCTCACCCGGCAGGCGGGCTGAAGCTTTCTTT
clone size: once; V gene: TRBV6-1; J gene: TRBJ2-7; D gene: NA; CDR3 protein: CASSEVGQRPYEQYF; CDR3 DNA: TGTGCCAGCAGTGAAGTAGGACAGCGCCCCTACGAGCAGTACTTC
clone size: NA; V gene: TRBV11-2; J gene: TRBJ2-7; D gene: TRBD1; CDR3 protein: CASSLEGQGVSYEQYF; CDR3 DNA: TGTGCCAGCAGCTTAGAGGGGCAGGGGGTCTCCTACGAGCAGTACTTC
clone size: few; V gene: TRBV9; J gene: TRBJ2-1; D gene: TRBD2; CDR3 protein: CASSPLAGYPEQFF; CDR3 DNA: TGTGCCAGCAGCCCACTAGCGGGATATCCTGAGCAGTTCTTC
clone size: NA; V gene: TRBV6-5; J gene: TRBJ1-2; D gene: TRBD1; CDR3 protein: CASSPTGVIGYTF; CDR3 DNA: TGTGCCAGCAGTCCGACAGGGGTTATCGGCTACACCTTC
clone size: NA; V gene: TRBV5-1; J gene: TRBJ2-7; D gene: TRBD1; CDR3 protein: CASSLSGTGDYEQYF; CDR3 DNA: TGCGCCAGCAGCTTGTCCGGGACAGGGGACTACGAGCAGTACTTC
clone size: NA; V gene: TRBV27; J gene: TRBJ2-3; D gene: TRBD1; CDR3 protein: CASSWGQGDYTQYF; CDR3 DNA: TGTGCCAGCAGTTGGGGACAGGGGGACTATACGCAGTATTTT
clone size: NA; V gene: TRBV28; J gene: TRBJ1-2; D gene: NA; CDR3 protein: CASSASTGIGGYTF; CDR3 DNA: TGTGCCAGCAGTGCCAGTACAGGGATTGGTGGCTACACCTTC
clone size: NA; V gene: TRBV11-2; J gene: TRBJ1-1; D gene: NA; CDR3 protein: CASSLVLGARAFF; CDR3 DNA: TGTGCCAGCAGCTTAGTGCTGGGCGCACGGGCTTTCTTT
clone size: NA; V gene: TRBV5-6; J gene: TRBJ1-2; D gene: NA; CDR3 protein: CASSEGGNSNYGYTF; CDR3 DNA: TGTGCCAGCTCCGAGGGAGGGAATAGTAACTATGGCTACACCTTC
clone size: NA; V gene: TRBV5-4; J gene: TRBJ2-1; D gene: NA; CDR3 protein: CASSLALAVVSNEQFF; CDR3 DNA: TGTGCCAGCAGCTTGGCTCTAGCAGTGGTGTCCAATGAGCAGTTCTTC
clone size: NA; V gene: TRBV6-1; J gene: TRBJ1-5; D gene: TRBD1; CDR3 protein: CASRTGWGIQPQHF; CDR3 DNA: TGTGCCAGCAGGACAGGGTGGGGTATTCAGCCCCAGCATTTT
clone size: NA; V gene: TRBV11-1; J gene: TRBJ2-5; D gene: NA; CDR3 protein: CASSSGHRETQYF; CDR3 DNA: TGTGCCAGCAGCTCGGGACACAGGGAGACCCAGTACTTC
clone size: once; V gene: TRBV27; J gene: TRBJ2-7; D gene: TRBD1; CDR3 protein: CASSLSGTGSYEQYF; CDR3 DNA: TGTGCCAGCAGTTTATCCGGGACAGGGTCCTACGAGCAGTACTTC
clone size: NA; V gene: TRBV28; J gene: TRBJ1-6; D gene: NA; CDR3 protein: CASSSGLLYASSYNSPLHF; CDR3 DNA: TGTGCCAGCAGCTCGGGGTTATTGTATGCCAGCTCCTATAATTCACCCCTCCACTTT
clone size: NA; V gene: TRBV9; J gene: TRBJ1-1; D gene: NA; CDR3 protein: CASSATPNTEAFF; CDR3 DNA: TGTGCCAGCAGCGCCACACCTAACACTGAAGCTTTCTTT
clone size: NA; V gene: TRBV7-9; J gene: TRBJ1-1; D gene: TRBD1; CDR3 protein: CASSLVNRGTEAFF; CDR3 DNA: TGTGCCAGCAGCTTAGTCAACAGGGGCACTGAAGCTTTCTTT
clone size: NA; V gene: TRBV5-1; J gene: TRBJ1-1; D gene: NA; CDR3 protein: CASSLAVSAEAFF; CDR3 DNA: TGCGCCAGCAGCTTGGCTGTGTCAGCTGAAGCTTTCTTT
clone size: NA; V gene: TRBV5-4; J gene: TRBJ2-5; D gene: TRBD2; CDR3 protein: CASSRPTGLAGWQEAQYF; CDR3 DNA: TGTGCCAGCAGCCGACCTACGGGACTAGCGGGGTGGCAAGAGGCCCAGTACTTC
clone size: NA; V gene: TRBV4-3; J gene: TRBJ1-3; D gene: NA; CDR3 protein: CASSQSHGSGNTIYF; CDR3 DNA: TGCGCCAGCAGCCAGTCCCACGGGAGTGGAAACACCATATATTTT
clone size: NA; V gene: TRBV7-7; J gene: TRBJ2-7; D gene: NA; CDR3 protein: CASSQDRNHEQYF; CDR3 DNA: TGTGCCAGCAGCCAGGACAGAAATCACGAGCAGTACTTC
clone size: NA; V gene: TRBV4-1; J gene: TRBJ1-2; D gene: TRBD1; CDR3 protein: CASSHPARDRGGYTF; CDR3 DNA: TGCGCCAGCAGCCACCCCGCGAGGGACAGGGGAGGCTACACCTTC
clone size: few; V gene: TRBV5-5; J gene: TRBJ1-1; D gene: NA; CDR3 protein: CASTLGQTAFF; CDR3 DNA: TGTGCCAGCACCTTAGGACAGACGGCTTTCTTT
clone size: NA; V gene: TRBV7-9; J gene: TRBJ1-2; D gene: NA; CDR3 protein: CASSLAARVYYGYTF; CDR3 DNA: TGTGCCAGCAGCTTAGCGGCCAGGGTTTACTATGGCTACACCTTC
clone size: NA; V gene: TRBV11-2; J gene: TRBJ2-6; D gene: NA; CDR3 protein: CASSLLRAGANVLTF; CDR3 DNA: TGTGCCAGCAGCTTACTCAGGGCTGGGGCCAACGTCCTGACTTTC
clone size: NA; V gene: TRBV10-2; J gene: TRBJ1-2; D gene: NA; CDR3 protein: CASTETPYYGYTF; CDR3 DNA: TGCGCCAGCACCGAGACACCTTACTATGGCTACACCTTC
clone size: few; V gene: TRBV7-9; J gene: TRBJ2-3; D gene: NA; CDR3 protein: CASSLGTSTDTQYF; CDR3 DNA: TGTGCCAGCAGCTTAGGGACAAGCACAGATACGCAGTATTTT
clone size: once; V gene: TRBV19; J gene: TRBJ2-7; D gene: TRBD1; CDR3 protein: CASSATGEYEQYF; CDR3 DNA: TGTGCCAGTAGCGCGACAGGGGAGTACGAGCAGTACTTC
clone size: few; V gene: TRBV6-5; J gene: TRBJ1-6; D gene: TRBD1; CDR3 protein: CASRTGQGNSPLHF; CDR3 DNA: TGTGCCAGCAGAACCGGACAGGGAAATTCACCCCTCCACTTT
clone size: NA; V gene: TRBV5-1; J gene: TRBJ2-2; D gene: NA; CDR3 protein: CASSLGSTGELFF; CDR3 DNA: TGCGCCAGCAGCTTGGGTAGCACCGGGGAGCTGTTTTTT
clone size: NA; V gene: TRBV27; J gene: TRBJ1-4; D gene: NA; CDR3 protein: CASSLLWRHREKLFF; CDR3 DNA: TGTGCCAGCAGTTTATTATGGCGGCACCGGGAAAAACTGTTTTTT
clone size: NA; V gene: TRBV6-6; J gene: TRBJ1-5; D gene: TRBD1; CDR3 protein: CASSYGRQGSQPQHF; CDR3 DNA: TGTGCCAGCAGTTACGGTAGACAGGGAAGTCAGCCCCAGCATTTT
clone size: NA; V gene: TRBV7-2; J gene: TRBJ2-2; D gene: TRBD1; CDR3 protein: CASTLGHRDRGIGELFF; CDR3 DNA: TGTGCCAGCACCTTAGGGCACCGGGACAGGGGGATCGGGGAGCTGTTTTTT
clone size: NA; V gene: TRBV7-9; J gene: TRBJ2-7; D gene: NA; CDR3 protein: CASTWGDRLSYEQYF; CDR3 DNA: TGTGCCAGCACTTGGGGGGACAGACTCTCCTACGAGCAGTACTTC
clone size: few; V gene: TRBV29-1; J gene: TRBJ1-2; D gene: TRBD1; CDR3 protein: CSVSGQNNYGYTF; CDR3 DNA: TGCAGCGTCTCGGGACAGAATAACTATGGCTACACCTTC
clone size: NA; V gene: TRBV2; J gene: TRBJ2-1; D gene: TRBD2; CDR3 protein: CASRTGTRNEQFF; CDR3 DNA: TGTGCCAGCAGAACCGGGACTAGAAATGAGCAGTTCTTC
clone size: NA; V gene: TRBV10-2; J gene: TRBJ2-6; D gene: NA; CDR3 protein: CASSVGPGANVLTF; CDR3 DNA: TGCGCCAGCAGTGTGGGGCCGGGGGCCAACGTCCTGACTTTC
clone size: few; V gene: TRBV28; J gene: TRBJ2-7; D gene: TRBD2; CDR3 protein: CASSLLRGSSEQYF; CDR3 DNA: TGTGCCAGCAGTTTATTGCGGGGGTCTAGCGAGCAGTACTTC
clone size: few; V gene: TRBV6-5; J gene: TRBJ2-7; D gene: NA; CDR3 protein: CASGRSQGSYEQYF; CDR3 DNA: TGTGCCAGCGGCCGGTCACAGGGAAGCTACGAGCAGTACTTC
clone size: NA; V gene: TRBV6-5; J gene: TRBJ1-3; D gene: NA; CDR3 protein: CASSYTGKGGNTIYF; CDR3 DNA: TGTGCCAGCAGTTATACGGGGAAAGGAGGAAACACCATATATTTT
clone size: NA; V gene: TRBV5-4; J gene: TRBJ2-7; D gene: TRBD2; CDR3 protein: CASSSRAGGSYEQYF; CDR3 DNA: TGTGCCAGCAGCTCTAGGGCGGGGGGTTCCTACGAGCAGTACTTC
clone size: NA; V gene: TRBV11-2; J gene: TRBJ2-1; D gene: TRBD1; CDR3 protein: CASSPQGVYNEQFF; CDR3 DNA: TGTGCCAGCAGCCCGCAGGGGGTCTACAATGAGCAGTTCTTC
clone size: few; V gene: TRBV4-1; J gene: TRBJ1-1; D gene: TRBD1; CDR3 protein: CASSQPQGGNTEAFF; CDR3 DNA: TGCGCCAGCAGCCAACCTCAGGGGGGAAATACTGAAGCTTTCTTT
clone size: NA; V gene: TRBV7-9; J gene: TRBJ2-3; D gene: NA; CDR3 protein: CASSLGAGADTQYF; CDR3 DNA: TGTGCCAGCAGCTTAGGTGCAGGCGCAGATACGCAGTATTTT
clone size: NA; V gene: TRBV6-6; J gene: TRBJ2-5; D gene: NA; CDR3 protein: CASSYVGPETQYF; CDR3 DNA: TGTGCCAGCAGTTATGTGGGGCCTGAGACCCAGTACTTC
clone size: NA; V gene: TRBV6-5; J gene: TRBJ2-3; D gene: NA; CDR3 protein: CASRETGTDTQYF; CDR3 DNA: TGTGCCAGCAGGGAGACAGGCACAGATACGCAGTATTTT
clone size: NA; V gene: TRBV28; J gene: TRBJ1-2; D gene: NA; CDR3 protein: CASRPGSNYGYTF; CDR3 DNA: TGTGCCAGCCGTCCGGGGAGCAACTATGGCTACACCTTC
clone size: NA; V gene: TRBV9; J gene: TRBJ2-1; D gene: NA; CDR3 protein: CASSVVRGGSYNEQFF; CDR3 DNA: TGTGCCAGCAGCGTAGTAAGGGGTGGCTCCTACAATGAGCAGTTCTTC
clone size: NA; V gene: TRBV7-9; J gene: TRBJ2-1; D gene: TRBD1; CDR3 protein: CASSLVAIRDRGVNEQFF; CDR3 DNA: TGTGCCAGCAGCTTAGTGGCTATCAGGGACAGGGGGGTAAATGAGCAGTTCTTC
clone size: NA; V gene: TRBV5-1; J gene: TRBJ1-3; D gene: NA; CDR3 protein: CASSLQGQQSGNTIYF; CDR3 DNA: TGCGCCAGCAGCTTGCAGGGGCAGCAGTCTGGAAACACCATATATTTT
clone size: few; V gene: TRBV19; J gene: TRBJ2-3; D gene: TRBD2; CDR3 protein: CASSMVAGRADTQYF; CDR3 DNA: TGTGCCAGTAGTATGGTAGCGGGTCGTGCAGATACGCAGTATTTT
clone size: NA; V gene: TRBV19; J gene: TRBJ1-2; D gene: NA; CDR3 protein: CASSKQGILSYGYTF; CDR3 DNA: TGTGCCAGTAGTAAGCAGGGGATCCTTTCCTATGGCTACACCTTC
clone size: NA; V gene: TRBV5-5; J gene: TRBJ1-5; D gene: NA; CDR3 protein: CASSPSVSAGQPQHF; CDR3 DNA: TGTGCCAGCAGCCCATCGGTATCAGCAGGCCAGCCCCAGCATTTT
clone size: few; V gene: TRBV4-1; J gene: TRBJ2-7; D gene: NA; CDR3 protein: CASSAGLTGDQQYF; CDR3 DNA: TGCGCCAGCAGCGCCGGACTTACCGGCGATCAGCAGTACTTC